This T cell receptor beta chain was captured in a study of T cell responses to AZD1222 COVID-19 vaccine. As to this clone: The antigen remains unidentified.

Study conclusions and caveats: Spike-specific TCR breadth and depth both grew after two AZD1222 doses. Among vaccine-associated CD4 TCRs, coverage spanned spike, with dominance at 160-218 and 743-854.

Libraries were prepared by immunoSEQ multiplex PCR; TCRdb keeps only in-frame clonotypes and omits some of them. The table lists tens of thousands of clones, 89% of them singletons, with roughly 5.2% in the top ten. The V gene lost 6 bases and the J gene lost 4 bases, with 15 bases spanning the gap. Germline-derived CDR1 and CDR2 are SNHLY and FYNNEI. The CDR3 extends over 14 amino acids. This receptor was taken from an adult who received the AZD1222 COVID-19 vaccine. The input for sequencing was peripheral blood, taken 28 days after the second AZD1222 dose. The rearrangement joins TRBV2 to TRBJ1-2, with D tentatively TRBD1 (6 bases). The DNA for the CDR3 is TGTGCCAGCAGACCTCCGGGACATGTCTATGGCTACACCTTC. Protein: CASRPPGHVYGYTF. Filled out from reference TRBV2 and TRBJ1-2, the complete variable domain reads EPEVTQTPSHQVTQMGQEVILRCVPISNHLYFYWYRQILGQKVEFLVSFYNNEISEKSEIFDDQFSVERPDGSNFTLKIRSTKLEDSAMYFCASRPPGHVYGYTFGSGTRLTVV.